These 4 T cell receptor beta chains originate from one sample sequenced in a study of blood T cell repertoires in COVID-19. Here immunoSEQ multiplex PCR was the method, and the copy in TCRdb shows in-frame clones only, minus some. Of about 400,000 clones listed, about 90% are singletons. Source material: PBMCs or T cells enriched from blood (not recorded which). Receptor source: a woman between 25 and 40 years old who had recovered from COVID-19.

The genes are TRBV12-3 or TRBV12-4 and TRBJ1-2, with no clear D. There are 13 residues in the CDR3. Trimming shortened V by 6 bases and J by 1 base, and 9 bases separated the two germline ends. CDR3 bases: TGTGCCAGCAGAAATACAGATAACTATGGCTACACCTTC. It is translated as CASRNTDNYGYTF.

The sample holds a few counts of this clone. Within the sample, other DNA sequences also encode this same CDR3. V and J are TRBV24-1 and TRBJ1-2; no clear D. V lost 2 bases and J 8 bases, leaving 11 bases between the germline ends. This CDR3 contains 13 residues. Germline CDR1 KGHDR, CDR2 SFDVKD. The chain's CDR3 is CATSDSGGRGYTF. The CDR3 DNA sequence: TGTGCCACCAGTGATTCTGGAGGTCGAGGCTACACCTTC.

The V gene is TRBV28, the J gene TRBJ2-7; 7 nucleotides match TRBD1. CDR3 size: 12 residues. Trimming took 5 bases from V and 6 from J; bases not matched to a gene: 4. Germline CDR1 is MDHEN and CDR2 is SYDVKM. CDR3 residues: CASSTQGFEQYF. The CDR3 nucleotides are TGTGCCAGCAGTACACAGGGGTTCGAGCAGTACTTC.

The rearrangement uses TRBV7-6 and TRBJ2-3, with 7 nucleotides matching TRBD2. There are 18 residues in the CDR3. The germline CDR1 and CDR2 sequences are SGHVS and FNYEAQ. J gave up 6 bases and V 4 bases, and 19 bases lay outside the gene matches. The CDR3 loop reads CASSSPLTGGSSYDTQYF. CDR3 bases: TGTGCCAGCAGCTCCCCACTGACGGGGGGATCGTCCTACGATACGCAGTATTTT. Supplemented by reference TRBV7-6 and TRBJ2-3, the full variable domain reads GAGVSQSPRYKVTKRGQDVALRCDPISGHVSLYWYRQALGQGPEFLTYFNYEAQQDKSGLPNDRFSAERPEGSISTLTIQRTEQRDSAMYRCASSSPLTGGSSYDTQYFGPGTRLTVL.